These T cell receptor beta chains were read from a single sample in a study of human T cells and chemical hapten exposure. A single record per CDR3 protein comes from TCRdb applying MiXCR to the RACE reads. The sample carries 95,000 to 130,000 distinct CDR3 sequences, about an eighth recorded once. Sequences were derived from whole blood, sampled in connection with sensitization to the hapten diphenylcyclopropenone (DPC). The source of these receptors is a woman between 45 and 60 years old with alopecia areata. Some clones in this sample may be carry-over from other donors' samples. CDR3s include the opening cysteine and the closing phenylalanine or tryptophan. D genes are given only for firm matches. Clone size appears in some rows only: once, few, many, or a class for an expanded clone.

V: TRBV5-1
D: NA
size: many
J: TRBJ2-7
CDR3: CASSLTQHYEQYF
DNA: TGCGCCAGCAGCTTGACCCAACACTACGAGCAGTACTTC

V: TRBV6-5
D: NA
size: many
J: TRBJ1-6
CDR3: CASSYSKIAPYSPLHF
DNA: TGTGCCAGCAGTTACTCCAAAATTGCCCCGTATTCACCCCTCCACTTT

V: TRBV5-5
D: NA
size: NA
J: TRBJ2-2
CDR3: CASSLSPDPNAGELFF
DNA: TGTGCCAGCAGCTTGTCCCCTGATCCAAACGCCGGGGAGCTGTTTTTT

V: TRBV5-1
D: TRBD2
size: few
J: TRBJ2-5
CDR3: CASSSGGPVETQYF
DNA: TGCGCCAGCAGTTCGGGGGGGCCGGTGGAGACCCAGTACTTC

V: TRBV5-1
D: TRBD2
size: NA
J: TRBJ2-5
CDR3: CASSLGLAGGGQETQYF
DNA: TGCGCCAGCAGCCTTGGACTAGCGGGAGGAGGGCAAGAGACCCAGTACTTC

V: TRBV5-4
D: NA
size: many
J: TRBJ1-6
CDR3: CASSFGRGLSDSPLHF
DNA: TGTGCCAGCAGCTTCGGCCGTGGGCTTTCGGATTCACCCCTCCACTTT

V: TRBV19
D: TRBD2
size: NA
J: TRBJ2-2
CDR3: CASTNIAGGRRGELFF
DNA: TGTGCCAGTACCAACATAGCGGGAGGGCGTCGCGGGGAGCTGTTTTTT

V: TRBV12-3/TRBV12-4
D: TRBD1
size: NA
J: TRBJ1-2
CDR3: CASRPTGQAPYGYTF
DNA: TGTGCCAGCAGACCCACCGGACAGGCCCCCTATGGCTACACCTTC

V: TRBV20-1
D: NA
size: few
J: TRBJ2-4
CDR3: CSAREGVGIQYF
DNA: TGCAGTGCTAGAGAGGGGGTCGGCATTCAGTACTTC

V: TRBV10-3
D: TRBD1
size: NA
J: TRBJ1-4
CDR3: CAISPTGVPNEKLFF
DNA: TGTGCCATCAGCCCCACAGGGGTACCGAATGAAAAACTGTTTTTT

V: TRBV12-3/TRBV12-4
D: NA
size: few
J: TRBJ2-3
CDR3: CASSLPPVVAQYF
DNA: TGTGCCAGCAGTTTACCCCCGGTCGTTGCGCAGTATTTT

V: TRBV12-3/TRBV12-4
D: TRBD1
size: few
J: TRBJ1-2
CDR3: CASSFSGGESYYGYTF
DNA: TGTGCCAGCAGTTTCTCAGGGGGCGAATCTTACTATGGCTACACCTTC

V: TRBV2
D: NA
size: NA
J: TRBJ1-5
CDR3: CASSEARGDQPQHF
DNA: TGTGCCAGCAGTGAAGCCCGGGGGGATCAGCCCCAGCATTTT

V: TRBV11-3
D: NA
size: NA
J: TRBJ2-3
CDR3: CASSLRSTDTQYF
DNA: TGTGCCAGCAGCTTACGAAGCACAGATACGCAGTATTTT

V: TRBV7-6
D: TRBD1
size: NA
J: TRBJ2-3
CDR3: CASSLAGLTGDHRSTDTQYF
DNA: TGTGCCAGCAGCTTAGCAGGGTTGACAGGGGATCACCGTAGCACAGATACGCAGTATTTT

V: TRBV3-1
D: NA
size: NA
J: TRBJ2-4
CDR3: CASSQVSRGENIQYF
DNA: TGTGCCAGCAGCCAAGTCAGTCGAGGGGAAAACATTCAGTACTTC

V: TRBV18
D: NA
size: few
J: TRBJ1-3
CDR3: CASSPRQAPTGNTIYF
DNA: TGTGCCAGCTCACCCAGACAGGCGCCGACTGGAAACACCATATATTTT

V: TRBV12-3/TRBV12-4
D: NA
size: few
J: TRBJ1-5
CDR3: CASRRASETNQPQHF
DNA: TGTGCCAGCAGACGAGCTTCGGAGACAAATCAGCCCCAGCATTTT

V: TRBV19
D: NA
size: once
J: TRBJ2-2
CDR3: CASSIRTPFGKLFF
DNA: TGTGCCAGTAGTATAAGGACACCATTCGGGAAGCTGTTTTTT

V: TRBV6-5
D: TRBD1
size: many
J: TRBJ2-3
CDR3: CASSYTTTGVADTQYF
DNA: TGTGCCAGCAGTTACACAACCACAGGGGTGGCAGATACGCAGTATTTT

V: TRBV11-2
D: NA
size: NA
J: TRBJ2-7
CDR3: CASRRTLVREEQYF
DNA: TGTGCCAGTAGACGGACATTGGTTCGGGAAGAGCAGTACTTC

V: TRBV7-9
D: NA
size: few
J: TRBJ1-5
CDR3: CASSFFVGARDQPQHF
DNA: TGTGCCAGCAGCTTTTTCGTGGGGGCGCGGGATCAGCCCCAGCATTTT

V: TRBV3-1
D: NA
size: few
J: TRBJ2-1
CDR3: CASNAAHNEQFF
DNA: TGTGCCAGCAATGCGGCCCACAATGAGCAGTTCTTC

V: TRBV6-2/TRBV6-3
D: NA
size: many
J: TRBJ2-7
CDR3: CASSQPGIWQYF
DNA: TGTGCCAGCAGTCAACCGGGAATCTGGCAGTACTTC

V: TRBV2
D: TRBD1
size: few
J: TRBJ2-5
CDR3: CASLTGDAQETQYF
DNA: TGTGCCAGCCTAACAGGGGACGCTCAAGAGACCCAGTACTTC

V: TRBV5-1
D: NA
size: NA
J: TRBJ1-1
CDR3: CASSLSGDLNTEAFF
DNA: TGCGCCAGCAGCTTATCCGGGGACCTGAACACTGAAGCTTTCTTT

V: TRBV11-2
D: NA
size: many
J: TRBJ1-1
CDR3: CASSIMTGVNTEAFF
DNA: TGTGCCAGCAGCATCATGACAGGAGTGAACACTGAAGCTTTCTTT